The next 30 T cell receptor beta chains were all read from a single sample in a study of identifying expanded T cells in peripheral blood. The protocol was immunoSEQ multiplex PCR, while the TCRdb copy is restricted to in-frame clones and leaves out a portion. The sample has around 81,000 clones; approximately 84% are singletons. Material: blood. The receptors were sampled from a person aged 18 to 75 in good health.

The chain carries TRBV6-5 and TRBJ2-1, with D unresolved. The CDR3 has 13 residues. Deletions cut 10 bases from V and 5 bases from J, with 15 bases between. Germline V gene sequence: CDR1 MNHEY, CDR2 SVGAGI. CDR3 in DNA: TGTGCCACCGAGGTACAGCCCAACAATGAGCAGTTCTTC. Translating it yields CATEVQPNNEQFF.

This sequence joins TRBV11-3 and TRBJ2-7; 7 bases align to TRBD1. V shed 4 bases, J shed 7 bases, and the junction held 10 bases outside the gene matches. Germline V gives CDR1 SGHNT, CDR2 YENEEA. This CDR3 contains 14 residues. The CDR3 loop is CASSSGQASGEQYF. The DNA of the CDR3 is TGTGCCAGCAGCTCCGGACAGGCCTCGGGGGAGCAGTACTTC. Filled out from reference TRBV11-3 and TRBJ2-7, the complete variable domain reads EAGVVQSPRYKIIEKKQPVAFWCNPISGHNTLYWYLQNLGQGPELLIRYENEEAVDDSQLPKDRFSAERLKGVDSTLKIQPAELGDSAVYLCASSSGQASGEQYFGPGTRLTVT.

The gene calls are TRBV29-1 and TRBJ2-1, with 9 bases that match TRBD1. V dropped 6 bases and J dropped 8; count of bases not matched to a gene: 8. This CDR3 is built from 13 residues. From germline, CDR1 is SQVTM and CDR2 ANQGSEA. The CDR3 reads CSVPGQGFYEQFF. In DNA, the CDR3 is TGCAGCGTCCCGGGACAGGGATTTTATGAGCAGTTCTTC.

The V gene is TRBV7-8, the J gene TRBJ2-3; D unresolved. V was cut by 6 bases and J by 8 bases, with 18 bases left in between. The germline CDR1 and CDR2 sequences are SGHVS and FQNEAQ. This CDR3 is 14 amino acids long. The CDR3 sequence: CASSQGSSNPTQYF. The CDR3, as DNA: TGTGCCAGCAGTCAAGGGTCCTCAAATCCTACGCAGTATTTT.

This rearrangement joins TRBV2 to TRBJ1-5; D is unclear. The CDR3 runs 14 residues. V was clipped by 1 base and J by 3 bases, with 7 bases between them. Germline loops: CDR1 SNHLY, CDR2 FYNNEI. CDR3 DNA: TGTGCCAGCAGTGAAGGACGGATCAATCAGCCCCAGCATTTT. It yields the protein CASSEGRINQPQHF. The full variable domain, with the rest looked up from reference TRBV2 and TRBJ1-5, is EPEVTQTPSHQVTQMGQEVILRCVPISNHLYFYWYRQILGQKVEFLVSFYNNEISEKSEIFDDQFSVERPDGSNFTLKIRSTKLEDSAMYFCASSEGRINQPQHFGDGTRLSIL.

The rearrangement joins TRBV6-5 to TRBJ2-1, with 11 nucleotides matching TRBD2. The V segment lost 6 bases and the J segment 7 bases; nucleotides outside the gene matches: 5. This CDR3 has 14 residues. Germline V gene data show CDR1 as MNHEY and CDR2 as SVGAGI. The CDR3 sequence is CASRDSGGANEQFF. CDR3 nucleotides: TGTGCCAGCAGGGATAGCGGGGGGGCTAATGAGCAGTTCTTC.

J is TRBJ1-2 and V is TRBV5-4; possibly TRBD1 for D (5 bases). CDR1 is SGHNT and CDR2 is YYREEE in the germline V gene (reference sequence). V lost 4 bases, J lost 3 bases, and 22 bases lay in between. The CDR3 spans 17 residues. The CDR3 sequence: CASSPGGNRDWDYGYTF. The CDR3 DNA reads TGTGCCAGCAGCCCCGGGGGGAATAGGGATTGGGACTATGGCTACACCTTC.

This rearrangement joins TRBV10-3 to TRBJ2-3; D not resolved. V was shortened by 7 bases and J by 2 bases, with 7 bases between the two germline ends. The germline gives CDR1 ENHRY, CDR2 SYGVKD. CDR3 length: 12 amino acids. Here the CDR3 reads CAIMTSTDTQYF. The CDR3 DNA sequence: TGTGCCATCATGACCTCCACAGATACGCAGTATTTT.

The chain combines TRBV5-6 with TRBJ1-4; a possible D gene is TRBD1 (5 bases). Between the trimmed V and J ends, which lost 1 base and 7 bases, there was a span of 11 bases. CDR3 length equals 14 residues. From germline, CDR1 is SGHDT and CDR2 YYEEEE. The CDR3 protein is CASSLRRDSEKLFF. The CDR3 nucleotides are TGTGCCAGCAGCTTGAGGCGGGACTCTGAAAAACTGTTTTTT.

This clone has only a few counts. The CDR3 DNA reads as TGTGCCAGCAGTGCCTTACGGTGGGGGGTAGTTCGAAACACCATATATTTT. Translated: CASSALRWGVVRNTIYF. This chain connects TRBV6-1 to TRBJ1-3, with D possibly being TRBD1 (5 bases). Trimming cost V 4 bases and J 5 bases, with 21 bases left between them. The germline CDR1 and CDR2 sequences are MNHNS and SASEGT. The CDR3 runs 17 residues.

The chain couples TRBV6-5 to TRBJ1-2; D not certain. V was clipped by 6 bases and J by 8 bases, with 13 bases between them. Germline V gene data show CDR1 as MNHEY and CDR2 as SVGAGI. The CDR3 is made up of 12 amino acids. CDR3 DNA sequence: TGTGCCAGCAGCCGTTTTCCCGGGGGCTACACCTTC. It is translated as CASSRFPGGYTF.

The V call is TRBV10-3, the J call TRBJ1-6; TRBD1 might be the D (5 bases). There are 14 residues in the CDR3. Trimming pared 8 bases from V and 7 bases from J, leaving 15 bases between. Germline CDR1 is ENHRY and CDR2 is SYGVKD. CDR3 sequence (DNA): TGTGCCATCGCGCGGGGGAATCGAAATTCACCCCTCCACTTT. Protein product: CAIARGNRNSPLHF.

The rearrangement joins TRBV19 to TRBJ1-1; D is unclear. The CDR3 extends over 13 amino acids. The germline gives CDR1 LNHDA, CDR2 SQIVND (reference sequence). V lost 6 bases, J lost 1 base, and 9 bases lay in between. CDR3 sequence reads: CASRGPGNTEAFF. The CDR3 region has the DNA TGTGCCAGTAGAGGACCGGGGAACACTGAAGCTTTCTTT.

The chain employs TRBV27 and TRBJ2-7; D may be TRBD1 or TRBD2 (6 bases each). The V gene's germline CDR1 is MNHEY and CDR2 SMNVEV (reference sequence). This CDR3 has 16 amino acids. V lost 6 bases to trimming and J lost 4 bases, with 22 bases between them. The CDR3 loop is CASREGGSFFAYEQYF. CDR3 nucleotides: TGTGCCAGCAGGGAGGGGGGCAGCTTTTTTGCGTACGAGCAGTACTTC.

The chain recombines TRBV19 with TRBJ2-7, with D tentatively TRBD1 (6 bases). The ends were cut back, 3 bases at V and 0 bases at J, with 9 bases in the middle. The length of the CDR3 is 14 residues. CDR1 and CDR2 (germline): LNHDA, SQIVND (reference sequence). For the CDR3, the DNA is TGTGCCAGTAGTATGCAGGGGCTCTCCTACGAGCAGTACTTC. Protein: CASSMQGLSYEQYF.

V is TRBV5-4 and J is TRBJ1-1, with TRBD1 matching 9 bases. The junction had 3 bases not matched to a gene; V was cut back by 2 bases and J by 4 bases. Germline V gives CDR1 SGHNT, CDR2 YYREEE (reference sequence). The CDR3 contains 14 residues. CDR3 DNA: TGTGCCAGCAGCTTCGACAGGGGGGGCACTGAAGCTTTCTTT. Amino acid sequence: CASSFDRGGTEAFF. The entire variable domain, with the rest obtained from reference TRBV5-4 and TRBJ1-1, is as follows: ETGVTQSPTHLIKTRGQQVTLRCSSQSGHNTVSWYQQALGQGPQFIFQYYREEENGRGNFPPRFSGLQFPNYSSELNVNALELDDSALYLCASSFDRGGTEAFFGQGTRLTVV.

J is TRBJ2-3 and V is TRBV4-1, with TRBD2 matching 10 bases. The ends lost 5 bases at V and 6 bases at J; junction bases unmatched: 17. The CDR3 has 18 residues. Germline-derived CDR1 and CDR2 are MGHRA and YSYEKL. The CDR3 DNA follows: TGCGCCAGCAGCTCGAGGTGGCTAGCGGGGGCCGATACGGATACGCAGTATTTT. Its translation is CASSSRWLAGADTDTQYF.

Here the CDR3 DNA reads TGTGCCAGCAGCCCAAACATCCTACCTAGCTCCTACGAGCAGTACTTC. The encoded protein is CASSPNILPSSYEQYF. V usage is TRBV7-7 and J usage is TRBJ2-7; D uncertain. The V gene lost 5 bases and the J gene lost 0 bases, with 17 bases spanning the gap. Germline values: CDR1 SSHAT, CDR2 FNYEAQ (reference sequence). The CDR3 covers 16 residues.

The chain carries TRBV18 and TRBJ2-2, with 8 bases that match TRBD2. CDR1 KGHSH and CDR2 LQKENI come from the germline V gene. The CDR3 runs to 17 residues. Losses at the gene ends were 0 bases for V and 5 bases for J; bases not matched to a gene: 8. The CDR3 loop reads CASSPPGSSGGTGELFF. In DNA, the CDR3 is TGTGCCAGCTCACCACCGGGTTCAAGCGGGGGAACCGGGGAGCTGTTTTTT.

This CDR3 is CASSYSPSGGTDTQYF. The CDR3 coding sequence is TGTGCCAGCAGTTACTCTCCTAGCGGGGGCACAGATACGCAGTATTTT. The chain links TRBV6-5 to TRBJ2-3; 9 positions match TRBD2. The V and J ends lost 0 bases and 1 base, in that order; junction bases with no gene match: 2. Germline CDR1 is MNHEY and CDR2 is SVGAGI. The CDR3 is 16 residues long.

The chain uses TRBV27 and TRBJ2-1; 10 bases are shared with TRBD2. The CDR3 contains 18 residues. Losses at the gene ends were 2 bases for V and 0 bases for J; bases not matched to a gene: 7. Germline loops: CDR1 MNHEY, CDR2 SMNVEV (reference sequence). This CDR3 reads CASSLRLAGADSYNEQFF. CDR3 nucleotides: TGTGCCAGCAGTTTAAGGCTAGCGGGGGCCGACTCCTACAATGAGCAGTTCTTC.

The chain's CDR3 is CASSLLRAGYTF. The CDR3 bases are TGTGCCAGCAGCTTACTCAGGGCCGGCTACACCTTC. V and J are TRBV5-5 and TRBJ1-2; D is possibly TRBD1 (5 bases). Trimming shortened V by 2 bases and J by 8 bases, and 10 bases separated the two germline ends. Germline assignment: CDR1 SGHKS and CDR2 YYEKEE (reference sequence). This CDR3 comprises 12 residues. The complete variable domain, with remaining parts taken from reference TRBV5-5 and TRBJ1-2, reads DAGVTQSPTHLIKTRGQQVTLRCSPISGHKSVSWYQQVLGQGPQFIFQYYEKEERGRGNFPDRFSARQFPNYSSELNVNALLLGDSALYLCASSLLRAGYTFGSGTRLTVV.

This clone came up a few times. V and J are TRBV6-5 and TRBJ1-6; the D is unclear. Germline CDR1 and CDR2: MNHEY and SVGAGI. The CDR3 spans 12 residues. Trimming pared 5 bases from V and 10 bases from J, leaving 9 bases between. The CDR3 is CASSRPNSPLHF. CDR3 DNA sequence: TGTGCCAGCAGTCGACCGAACTCACCCCTCCACTTT.

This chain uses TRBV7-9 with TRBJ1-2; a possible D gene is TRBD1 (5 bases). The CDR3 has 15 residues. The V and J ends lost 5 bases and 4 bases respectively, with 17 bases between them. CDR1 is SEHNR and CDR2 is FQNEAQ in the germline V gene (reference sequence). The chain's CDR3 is CASSPNTGPSYGYTF. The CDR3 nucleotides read TGTGCCAGCAGCCCGAATACAGGCCCGTCCTATGGCTACACCTTC.

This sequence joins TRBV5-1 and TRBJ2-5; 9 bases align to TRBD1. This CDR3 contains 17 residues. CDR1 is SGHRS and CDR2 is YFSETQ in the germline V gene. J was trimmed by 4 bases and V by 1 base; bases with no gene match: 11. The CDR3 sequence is CASSLTHRGLLGETQYF. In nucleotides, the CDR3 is TGCGCCAGCAGCTTGACCCACAGGGGGCTTCTGGGAGAGACCCAGTACTTC.

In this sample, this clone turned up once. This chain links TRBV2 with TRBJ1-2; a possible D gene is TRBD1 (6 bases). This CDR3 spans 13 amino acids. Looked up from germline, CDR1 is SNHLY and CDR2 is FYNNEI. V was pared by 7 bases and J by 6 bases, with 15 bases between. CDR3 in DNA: TGTGCCAGCACCCCGGGGACAATGGATGGCTACACCTTC. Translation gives CASTPGTMDGYTF.

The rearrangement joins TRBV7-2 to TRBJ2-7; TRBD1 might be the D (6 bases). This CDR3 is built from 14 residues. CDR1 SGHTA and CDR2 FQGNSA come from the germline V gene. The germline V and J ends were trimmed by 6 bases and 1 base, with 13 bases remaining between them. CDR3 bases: TGTGCCAGCAGTAAGAGGGGGTTTTCCTACGAGCAGTACTTC. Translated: CASSKRGFSYEQYF.

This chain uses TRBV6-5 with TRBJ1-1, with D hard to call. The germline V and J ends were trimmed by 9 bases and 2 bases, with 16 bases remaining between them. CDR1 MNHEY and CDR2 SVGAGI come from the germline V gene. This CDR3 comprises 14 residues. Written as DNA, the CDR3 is TGTGCCAGTTCAATCCCAGGATCCAACACTGAAGCTTTCTTT. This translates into CASSIPGSNTEAFF.

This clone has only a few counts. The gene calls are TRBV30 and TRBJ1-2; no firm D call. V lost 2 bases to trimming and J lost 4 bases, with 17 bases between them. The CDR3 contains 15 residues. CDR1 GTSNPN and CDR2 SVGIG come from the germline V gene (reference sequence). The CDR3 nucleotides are TGTGCCTGGAGTACCTCGTTTGCTCGGGTCTATGGCTACACCTTC. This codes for CAWSTSFARVYGYTF.

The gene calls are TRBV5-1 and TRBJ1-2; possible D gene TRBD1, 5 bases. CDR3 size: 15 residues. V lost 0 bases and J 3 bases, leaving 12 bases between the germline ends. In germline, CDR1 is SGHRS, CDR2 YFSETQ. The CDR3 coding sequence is TGCGCCAGCAGCTTGGACCGCCAGGGCCACTATGGCTACACCTTC. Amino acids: CASSLDRQGHYGYTF.